The 25 T cell receptor beta chains below all came from one sample that was sequenced in a study of neurological immune-mediated disorders. TCRdb reprocessed the 5' RACE reads with MiXCR, giving one entry per CDR3 protein. In the table there are around 65,000 distinct CDR3 sequences, around 5% of which are singletons. Sample: PBMCs. These receptors originate from a human donor with multiple sclerosis. The donor label of this sample is uncertain.

Ten or more counts support this clonotype. The V call is TRBV5-1, the J call TRBJ1-1; D gene unclear. CDR1 is SGHRS and CDR2 is YFSETQ in the germline V gene. This CDR3 is built from 15 residues. Trimming cost V 3 bases and J 0 bases, with 12 bases left between them. The CDR3 is CASSSQARLNTEAFF. In DNA, the CDR3 is TGCGCCAGCAGCTCGCAGGCGCGCCTGAACACTGAAGCTTTCTTT. Full variable domain (rest looked up from reference TRBV5-1 and TRBJ1-1): KAGVTQTPRYLIKTRGQQVTLSCSPISGHRSVSWYQQTPGQGLQFLFEYFSETQRNKGNFPGRFSGRQFSNSRSEMNVSTLELGDSALYLCASSSQARLNTEAFFGQGTRLTVV.

This clonotype has ten or more counts. This rearrangement joins TRBV6-6 to TRBJ2-3; D is possibly TRBD2 (6 bases). Per germline, CDR1 MNHNY and CDR2 SVGAGI (reference sequence). Trimming cost V 2 bases and J 5 bases, with 14 bases left between them. This CDR3 has 15 amino acids. DNA of the CDR3: TGTGCCAGCAGTTACACGGGACTGTGGGGAGATACGCAGTATTTT. Translated: CASSYTGLWGDTQYF.

This clonotype occurred many times. The V call is TRBV7-2, the J call TRBJ2-2, with TRBD1 matching over 7 bases. V dropped 7 bases and J dropped 7; count of bases not matched to a gene: 9. CDR1 is SGHTA and CDR2 is FQGNSA in the germline V gene. This CDR3 is 14 amino acids long. The CDR3 sequence: CASTAQGVGGELFF. The CDR3 DNA is TGTGCCAGCACCGCTCAGGGGGTAGGCGGGGAGCTGTTTTTT.

Many counts were recorded for this clonotype. The chain couples TRBV6-2 or TRBV6-3 to TRBJ2-2; 7 bases fit TRBD1. Germline V gene sequence: CDR1 MNHEY, CDR2 SVGEGT. The CDR3 has 14 residues. Losses at the gene ends were 8 bases for V and 6 bases for J; bases not matched to a gene: 9. The CDR3 spells CASGPGGAAGELFF. CDR3 nucleotide sequence: TGTGCCAGCGGACCAGGGGGTGCCGCCGGGGAGCTGTTTTTT.

The table lists this clonotype with many counts. This chain uses TRBV20-1 with TRBJ2-3; D is uncertain. This CDR3 is built from 14 residues. CDR1 is DFQATT, CDR2 SNEGSKA, per germline (reference sequence). Here the CDR3 DNA reads TGCTCTCTTACCGGGCCTTACTTCACAGATACGCAGTATTTT. Its translation: CSLTGPYFTDTQYF.

This clonotype was found many times. The genes are TRBV5-1 and TRBJ2-1; D is unresolved. V lost 4 bases to trimming and J lost 2 bases, with 13 bases between them. CDR1 and CDR2 (germline): SGHRS, YFSETQ. The CDR3 consists of 15 residues. This CDR3 reads CASSPFGLPYNEQFF. The CDR3 DNA follows: TGCGCCAGCAGCCCCTTTGGGCTTCCCTACAATGAGCAGTTCTTC.

Ten or more counts support this clonotype. The chain links TRBV20-1 to TRBJ2-1; 7 bases match TRBD1. This CDR3 has 14 amino acids. Germline CDR1 reads DFQATT; CDR2 reads SNEGSKA (reference sequence). V shed 5 bases and J 10 bases; nucleotides not matched to a gene: 14. The CDR3 sequence: CSAYRGLKKGEQFF. The CDR3 DNA sequence: TGCAGTGCTTACAGGGGTTTAAAAAAAGGGGAGCAGTTCTTC.

This clonotype came up many times. The chain carries TRBV7-6 and TRBJ1-1; D call uncertain. This CDR3 has 13 residues. Germline CDR1 and CDR2: SGHVS and FNYEAQ. Trimming cost V 7 bases and J 0 bases, with 9 bases left between them. The CDR3 sequence: CASKRQVNTEAFF. The CDR3 bases are TGTGCCAGCAAAAGGCAGGTGAACACTGAAGCTTTCTTT.

This clonotype was seen ten or more times. J is TRBJ2-1 and V is TRBV6-5; TRBD2 is a possible D gene (5 bases). The CDR3 length is 12 residues. V lost 6 bases and J 8 bases, leaving 11 bases between the germline ends. Germline assignment: CDR1 MNHEY and CDR2 SVGAGI. The CDR3 sequence is CASRYSDDEQFF. The CDR3 coding sequence is TGTGCCAGCAGATATAGCGATGATGAGCAGTTCTTC.

Ten or more counts support this clonotype. This chain joins TRBV20-1 and TRBJ1-3, with a tentative D call TRBD1 (6 bases). Trimming stripped 1 base from V and 4 bases from J, with 11 bases between. Germline V gene lookup returns CDR1 DFQATT and CDR2 SNEGSKA (reference sequence). The CDR3 has 14 amino acids. CDR3 region: CSARAGARGNTIYF. CDR3 in DNA: TGCAGTGCTAGAGCAGGGGCGAGAGGAAACACCATATATTTT.

This clonotype was detected a few times. V is TRBV15 and J is TRBJ2-2, with D unclear. This CDR3 spans 17 amino acids. V was pared by 0 bases and J by 3 bases, with 14 bases between. Germline CDR1 reads LNHNV; CDR2 reads YYDKDF (reference sequence). The chain's CDR3 is CATSRDLDSSDTGELFF. The DNA of the CDR3 is TGTGCCACCAGCAGAGATCTCGATAGCTCGGACACCGGGGAGCTGTTTTTT.

This clonotype was observed many times. V gene TRBV18 combines with J gene TRBJ1-1; tentatively, D is TRBD1 (6 bases). This CDR3 has 16 residues. The V end was cut by 3 bases, the J end by 2 bases, with 16 bases between. CDR1 is KGHSH, CDR2 LQKENI, per germline. The CDR3 nucleotides read TGTGCCAGCTCACCCCTGGGGGGGCGATTAAACACTGAAGCTTTCTTT. The encoded protein is CASSPLGGRLNTEAFF.

This clonotype has at least ten counts. J is TRBJ1-4 and V is TRBV5-1; possible D gene TRBD1, 5 bases. V dropped 2 bases and J dropped 2 bases, with 7 bases sitting between them. CDR3 length: 14 residues. Per germline, CDR1 SGHRS and CDR2 YFSETQ. The chain's CDR3 is CASSLRQTNEKLFF. The CDR3 DNA sequence: TGCGCCAGCAGCTTACGACAGACTAATGAAAAACTGTTTTTT.

In its sample, this clonotype was seen many times. This chain joins TRBV20-1 and TRBJ1-5; D call uncertain. The CDR3 covers 12 residues. Deletions cut 4 bases from V and 2 bases from J, with 6 bases between. CDR1 and CDR2 from the germline V gene are DFQATT and SNEGSKA (reference sequence). The CDR3 loop is CSANVGNQPQHF. The DNA of the CDR3 is TGCAGTGCTAATGTTGGCAATCAGCCCCAGCATTTT.

This clonotype was seen ten or more times. This rearrangement joins TRBV7-9 to TRBJ1-1; unclear D gene. This CDR3 region has 13 residues. Trimming left V 5 bases short and J 7 bases short, with 14 bases between. Germline V gene sequence: CDR1 SEHNR, CDR2 FQNEAQ (reference sequence). The DNA of the CDR3 is TGTGCCAGCAGCAGTTCTGCAGCGAGTGAAGCTTTCTTT. This codes for CASSSSAASEAFF.

This clonotype was picked up many times. The chain joins TRBV5-1 to TRBJ1-2; 8 bases line up with TRBD1. CDR1 and CDR2 from the germline V gene are SGHRS and YFSETQ. After removal of 0 bases from V and 5 bases from J, the junction contained 15 bases not matched to a gene. The CDR3 covers 18 residues. The CDR3 spells CASSLGYPDRVEWYGYTF. CDR3 nucleotide sequence: TGCGCCAGCAGCTTGGGTTATCCGGACAGGGTTGAGTGGTATGGCTACACCTTC.

This clonotype was observed at least ten times. The chain has TRBV5-1 and TRBJ2-5, with D possibly being TRBD1 (5 bases). Germline V gene sequence: CDR1 SGHRS, CDR2 YFSETQ. V gave up 2 bases and J gave up 2 bases, with 13 bases separating them. CDR3 length: 15 residues. CDR3 protein: CASSFLAGQQETQYF. The CDR3 DNA is TGCGCCAGCAGCTTTCTGGCAGGGCAACAAGAGACCCAGTACTTC.

This clonotype has at least ten counts. This rearrangement joins TRBV5-1 to TRBJ1-1; no definite D call. This CDR3 contains 14 residues. From germline, CDR1 is SGHRS and CDR2 YFSETQ. The V gene lost 5 bases and the J gene lost 0 bases, with 11 bases spanning the gap. CDR3 amino acids: CASSRSFLNTEAFF. CDR3 coding DNA: TGCGCCAGCAGTAGGTCTTTCCTGAACACTGAAGCTTTCTTT.

Concerning this clonotype: A much larger clone is a single base away; this may be a read error. The chain joins TRBV14 to TRBJ1-1; the D is unclear. Per the germline V gene, CDR1 is SGHDN and CDR2 is FVKESK. The CDR3 extends over 13 amino acids. CDR3 in DNA: TGTGTCAGCAGCCAAGGACTCCACACTGAAGCTTTCTTT. The encoded protein is CVSSQGLHTEAFF.

Ten or more counts support this clonotype. In DNA form, the CDR3 reads TGTGCCAGCAGCACCAGGACAGGGGCGGCTCGTACGCAGTATTTT. It translates to CASSTRTGAARTQYF. The genes are TRBV3-1 and TRBJ2-3; 9 bases are a match to TRBD1. With 5 bases clipped from V and 8 bases from J, the junction kept 11 bases outside the gene matches. Germline lookup yields CDR1 LGHDT and CDR2 YNNKEL (reference sequence). The length of the CDR3 is 15 residues.

The table lists this clonotype with many counts. The genes are TRBV15 and TRBJ2-3; D is unresolved. The CDR3 spans 13 residues. V shed 0 bases and J shed 8 bases, with 9 bases lying between them. Germline V gives CDR1 LNHNV, CDR2 YYDKDF (reference sequence). The CDR3 DNA sequence: TGTGCCACCAGCAGAGAAGAGTATAGTACGCAGTATTTT. Encoded protein: CATSREEYSTQYF.

Many counts were recorded for this clonotype. This chain joins TRBV7-2 and TRBJ2-5, with a possible D match to TRBD2 (5 bases). The germline CDR1 and CDR2 sequences are SGHTA and FQGNSA. V lost 4 bases and J 4 bases, leaving 10 bases between the germline ends. The CDR3 runs 13 residues. The CDR3 sequence: CASSSSGRETQYF. The CDR3 DNA reads as TGTGCCAGCAGCTCGAGCGGACGAGAGACCCAGTACTTC.

This clonotype was counted many times. This chain links TRBV29-1 with TRBJ1-2; D gene uncertain. The length of the CDR3 is 11 residues. V was clipped by 3 bases and J by 4 bases, with 6 bases between them. The germline gives CDR1 SQVTM, CDR2 ANQGSEA. CDR3 nucleotide sequence: TGCAGCGTTGAGGCAGCCTATGGCTACACCTTC. It encodes CSVEAAYGYTF.

This clonotype was observed at least ten times. This chain uses TRBV5-1 with TRBJ2-1; 10 nucleotides align to TRBD2. V was clipped by 0 bases and J by 15 bases; unmatched bases: 6. Germline values: CDR1 SGHRS, CDR2 YFSETQ. This CDR3 is 13 amino acids long. The CDR3 DNA is TGCGCCAGCAGCTTGGAGCTAGCGGGGGTGGTGTTCTTC. This gives the protein CASSLELAGVVFF. Combining the CDR3 with reference TRBV5-1 and TRBJ2-1 gives the whole variable domain KAGVTQTPRYLIKTRGQQVTLSCSPISGHRSVSWYQQTPGQGLQFLFEYFSETQRNKGNFPGRFSGRQFSNSRSEMNVSTLELGDSALYLCASSLELAGVVFFGPGTRLTVL.

There are many counts of this clonotype. V usage is TRBV5-5 and J usage is TRBJ2-6; 8 bases map to TRBD1. V lost 4 bases and J lost 0; bases outside the gene matches: 21. The CDR3 extends over 22 amino acids. CDR1 is SGHKS and CDR2 is YYEKEE in the germline V gene (reference sequence). The CDR3 DNA is TGTGCCAGCAGCCCGACTCGACAGGGGACTTACTTAGTGCTCTCTGGGGCCAACGTCCTGACTTTC. It encodes CASSPTRQGTYLVLSGANVLTF.